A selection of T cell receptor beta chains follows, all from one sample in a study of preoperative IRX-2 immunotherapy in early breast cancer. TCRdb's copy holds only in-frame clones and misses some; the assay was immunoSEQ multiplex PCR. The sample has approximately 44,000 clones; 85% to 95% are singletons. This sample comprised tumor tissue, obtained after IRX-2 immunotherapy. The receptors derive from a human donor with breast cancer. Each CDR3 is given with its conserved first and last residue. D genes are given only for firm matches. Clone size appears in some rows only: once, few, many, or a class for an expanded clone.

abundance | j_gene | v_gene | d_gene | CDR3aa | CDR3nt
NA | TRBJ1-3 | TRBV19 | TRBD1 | CASADRGGNTIYF | TGTGCCAGTGCCGACAGGGGTGGAAACACCATATATTTT
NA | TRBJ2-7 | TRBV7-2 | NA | CASSFPWAEEQYF | TGTGCCAGCAGCTTTCCCTGGGCTGAGGAGCAGTACTTC
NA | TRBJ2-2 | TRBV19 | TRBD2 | CASSSGRAGTGELFF | TGTGCCAGTAGTAGCGGGAGGGCCGGCACCGGGGAGCTGTTTTTT
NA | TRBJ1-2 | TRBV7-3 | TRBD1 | CASSYDRGGYTF | TGTGCCAGCAGTTACGACAGGGGCGGCTACACCTTC
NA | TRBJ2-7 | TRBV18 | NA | CASSGVRGRRPYEQYF | TGTGCCAGCTCAGGAGTCAGGGGTCGACGCCCCTACGAGCAGTACTTC
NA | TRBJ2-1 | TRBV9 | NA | CASSVDGPLREQFF | TGTGCCAGCAGCGTAGACGGCCCTTTGCGGGAGCAGTTCTTC
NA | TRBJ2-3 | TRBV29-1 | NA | CSVATKPTDTQYF | TGCAGCGTTGCCACTAAACCAACAGATACGCAGTATTTT
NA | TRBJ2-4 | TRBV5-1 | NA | CASSPTSPNVQYF | TGCGCCAGCAGCCCCACCTCCCCAAACGTTCAGTACTTC
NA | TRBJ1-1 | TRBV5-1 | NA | CASSLGGGEGEAFF | TGCGCCAGCAGTCTGGGGGGCGGTGAGGGTGAAGCTTTCTTT
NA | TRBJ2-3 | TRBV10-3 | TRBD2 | CAISGGRNTDTQYF | TGTGCCATCAGTGGCGGGAGAAACACAGATACGCAGTATTTT
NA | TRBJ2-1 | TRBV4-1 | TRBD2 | CASSQISGLAGTEQFF | TGCGCCAGCAGCCAAATATCCGGGCTAGCGGGGACTGAGCAGTTCTTC
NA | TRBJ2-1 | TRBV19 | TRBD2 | CASRTSGHSYNEQFF | TGTGCCAGTAGGACTAGCGGTCACTCCTACAATGAGCAGTTCTTC
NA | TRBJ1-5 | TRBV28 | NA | CASTSTGHGQPQHF | TGTGCCAGCACTTCCACGGGGCACGGTCAGCCCCAGCATTTT
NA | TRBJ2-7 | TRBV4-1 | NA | CASSQSPRGAYEQYF | TGCGCCAGCAGCCAATCTCCTAGGGGAGCATACGAGCAGTACTTC
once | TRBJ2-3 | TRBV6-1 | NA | CASSELPASTDTQYF | TGTGCCAGCAGTGAACTGCCAGCTAGCACAGATACGCAGTATTTT
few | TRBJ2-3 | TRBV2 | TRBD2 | CARPSTSGSTDTQYF | TGTGCCAGGCCCTCGACTAGCGGAAGCACAGATACGCAGTATTTT
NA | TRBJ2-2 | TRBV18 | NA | CASSPIRVSQTGELFF | TGTGCCAGCTCACCTATTCGGGTCAGTCAAACCGGGGAGCTGTTTTTT
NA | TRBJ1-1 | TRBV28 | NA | CASKNGQARRAFF | TGTGCCAGCAAAAACGGACAAGCTAGGCGAGCTTTCTTT